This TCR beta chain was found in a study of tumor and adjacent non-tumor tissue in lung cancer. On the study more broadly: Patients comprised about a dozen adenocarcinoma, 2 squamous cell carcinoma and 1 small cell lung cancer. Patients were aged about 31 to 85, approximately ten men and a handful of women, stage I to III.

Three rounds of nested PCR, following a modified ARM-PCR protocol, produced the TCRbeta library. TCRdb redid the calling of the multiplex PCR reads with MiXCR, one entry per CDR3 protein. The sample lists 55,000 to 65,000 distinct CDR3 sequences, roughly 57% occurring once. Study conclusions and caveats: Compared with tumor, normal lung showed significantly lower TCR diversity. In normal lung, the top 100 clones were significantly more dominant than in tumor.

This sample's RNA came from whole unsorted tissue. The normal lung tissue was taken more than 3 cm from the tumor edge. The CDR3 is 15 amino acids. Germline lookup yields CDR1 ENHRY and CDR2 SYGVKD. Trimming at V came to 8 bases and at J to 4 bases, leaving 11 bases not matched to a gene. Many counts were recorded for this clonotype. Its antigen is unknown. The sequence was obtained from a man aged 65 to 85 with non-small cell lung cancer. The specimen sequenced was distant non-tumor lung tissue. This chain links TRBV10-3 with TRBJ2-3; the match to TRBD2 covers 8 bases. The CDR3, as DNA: TGTGCCATCTCTGCCGGGGGGGCGGTCTCAGATACGCAGTATTTT. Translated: CAISAGGAVSDTQYF.